Below are 31 T cell receptor beta chains sequenced from a single sample in a study of identical twins. Each CDR3 protein is one row after TCRdb ran MiXCR on the 5' RACE reads. The sample lists roughly 190,000 distinct CDR3 sequences; around a sixth were seen once. This sample also appeared in a second study, on T cells expressing NK-cell markers.

Sample: CD8+ T cells sorted from blood. The source of these receptors is a woman between 18 and 29 years old in good health.

The V gene is TRBV20-1, the J gene TRBJ2-7; 13 bases match TRBD2. From germline, CDR1 is DFQATT and CDR2 SNEGSKA (reference sequence). The CDR3 consists of 17 residues. Trimming cost V 5 bases and J 2 bases; bases outside gene matches: 12. CDR3 DNA sequence: TGCAGTGCTTTAATCCCGGGACTAGCGGGGATTACCTACGAGCAGTACTTC. Translation gives CSALIPGLAGITYEQYF.

The chain joins TRBV12-3 or TRBV12-4 to TRBJ2-3; D not resolved. V lost 3 bases, J lost 0 bases, and 10 bases lay in between. The length of the CDR3 is 15 residues. In DNA, the CDR3 is TGTGCCAGCAGTTTGAGGCCACTTAGCACAGATACGCAGTATTTT. It is translated as CASSLRPLSTDTQYF.

The chain recombines TRBV11-2 with TRBJ2-3, with 12 bases matching TRBD2. The junction had 6 bases not matched to a gene; V was cut back by 4 bases and J by 4 bases. The CDR3 totals 16 residues. Germline loops: CDR1 SGHAT, CDR2 FQNNGV. In DNA, the CDR3 is TGTGCCAGCAGCTCAGGTCTAGCGGGGGGGGCAGATACGCAGTATTTT. Its translation: CASSSGLAGGADTQYF.

This clonotype was observed a handful of times. The chain has TRBV10-3 and TRBJ1-1; a weak D match, TRBD1 (5 bases). This CDR3 is 15 amino acids long. CDR1 and CDR2 (germline): ENHRY, SYGVKD. Trimming took off 0 bases at V and 6 bases at J, with 14 bases between the two ends. The CDR3 DNA is TGTGCCATCAGTGAGTCTCCCCGGGGCGGGGCTGAAGCTTTCTTT. It is translated as CAISESPRGGAEAFF.

This clonotype has just a few counts. The rearrangement links TRBV20-1 to TRBJ2-1, with D perhaps TRBD2 (6 bases). V shed 3 bases and J shed 3 bases, with 15 bases lying between them. The CDR3 runs 15 residues. Germline CDR1 reads DFQATT; CDR2 reads SNEGSKA (reference sequence). CDR3 sequence: CSARSSGALYNEQFF. CDR3 DNA sequence: TGCAGTGCTAGGTCCTCGGGAGCCCTCTACAATGAGCAGTTCTTC.

This clonotype was seen ten or more times. The chain has TRBV6-1 and TRBJ2-7; 15 bases are shared with TRBD2. The CDR3 extends over 15 amino acids. Germline V gives CDR1 MNHNS, CDR2 SASEGT. Trimming at V came to 7 bases and at J to 1 base, leaving 2 bases not matched to a gene. The CDR3 DNA is TGTGCCAGCACCGGGACTAGCGGGGGGTCCTACGAGCAGTACTTC. The encoded protein is CASTGTSGGSYEQYF.

This chain links TRBV27 with TRBJ1-6; the match to TRBD1 covers 9 bases. Unmatched junction bases numbered 9, after V lost 5 bases and J lost 10 bases. In germline, CDR1 is MNHEY, CDR2 SMNVEV (reference sequence). The CDR3 runs to 15 residues. The CDR3 protein is CASSRRDRVGSPLHF. CDR3 in DNA: TGTGCCAGCAGTCGCCGGGACAGGGTAGGGTCACCCCTCCACTTT.

The V gene is TRBV10-3, the J gene TRBJ1-3, with D perhaps TRBD1 (6 bases). The V gene's germline CDR1 is ENHRY and CDR2 SYGVKD. The CDR3 is 16 residues long. Trimming took off 3 bases at V and 1 base at J, with 13 bases between the two ends. CDR3 sequence (DNA): TGTGCCATCAGTGAACCTCAGACAGGATCTGGAAACACCATATATTTT. This codes for CAISEPQTGSGNTIYF.

The sample holds a few counts of this clonotype. This sequence joins TRBV7-8 and TRBJ2-7; D not resolved. In germline, CDR1 is SGHVS, CDR2 FQNEAQ. Between the trimmed V and J ends, which lost 3 bases and 3 bases, there was a span of 15 bases. This CDR3 is built from 15 residues. CDR3 DNA: TGTGCCAGCAGCTTCTCGACCTCCCCATACTACGAGCAGTACTTC. It specifies CASSFSTSPYYEQYF.

This clonotype was recorded many times. The chain has TRBV7-9 and TRBJ2-7; no firm D call. Germline assignment: CDR1 SEHNR and CDR2 FQNEAQ (reference sequence). The length of the CDR3 is 13 residues. The ends were cut back, 2 bases at V and 4 bases at J, with 9 bases in the middle. CDR3 in DNA: TGTGCCAGCAGCTTATCTATTATATACGAGCAGTACTTC. Translating it yields CASSLSIIYEQYF.

The chain joins TRBV4-1 to TRBJ2-1; TRBD1 aligns across 9 bases. V shed 1 base and J 14 bases; nucleotides not matched to a gene: 6. CDR1 MGHRA and CDR2 YSYEKL come from the germline V gene. This CDR3 comprises 13 residues. This CDR3 is CASSQGFDRGEFF. CDR3 bases: TGCGCCAGCAGCCAAGGATTCGACAGGGGGGAGTTCTTC.

V is TRBV3-1 and J is TRBJ2-3; maybe TRBD1 (6 bases). The germline CDR1 and CDR2 sequences are LGHDT and YNNKEL (reference sequence). This CDR3 has 15 amino acids. V lost 0 bases and J 6 bases, leaving 13 bases between the germline ends. CDR3 coding DNA: TGTGCCAGCAGCCAAGAAGTGGGGGCGTCGGATACGCAGTATTTT. As protein: CASSQEVGASDTQYF.

This clonotype showed up just a few times. The chain recombines TRBV5-6 with TRBJ2-3; 10 bases fit TRBD1. The germline V gene has CDR1 SGHDT and CDR2 YYEEEE. The CDR3 loop spans 14 amino acids. J lost 10 bases, V lost 0 bases, and 5 bases had no gene match. CDR3 sequence: CASSLGQGALAQYF. The CDR3 DNA is TGTGCCAGCAGCTTGGGACAGGGGGCTCTGGCGCAGTATTTT.

The V gene is TRBV5-4, the J gene TRBJ2-6; D gene uncertain. Germline V gene sequence: CDR1 SGHNT, CDR2 YYREEE (reference sequence). V was shortened by 3 bases and J by 0 bases, with 7 bases between the two germline ends. This CDR3 comprises 15 residues. CDR3: CASSSDASGANVLTF. CDR3 sequence (DNA): TGTGCCAGCAGCTCGGACGCCTCTGGGGCCAACGTCCTGACTTTC.

This CDR3 reads CASSASGANQPQHF. In nucleotides, the CDR3 is TGTGCCAGCAGCGCCTCGGGAGCTAATCAGCCCCAGCATTTT. The chain is built from TRBV9 and TRBJ1-5; D is uncertain. Germline assignment: CDR1 SGDLS and CDR2 YYNGEE. This CDR3 has 14 amino acids. The V gene lost 3 bases and the J gene lost 4 bases, with 11 bases spanning the gap. The complete variable domain, with remaining parts taken from reference TRBV9 and TRBJ1-5, reads DSGVTQTPKHLITATGQRVTLRCSPRSGDLSVYWYQQSLDQGLQFLIQYYNGEERAKGNILERFSAQQFPDLHSELNLSSLELGDSALYFCASSASGANQPQHFGDGTRLSIL.

This clonotype was counted a few times. This chain uses TRBV6-2 or TRBV6-3 with TRBJ2-7; the D gene could be TRBD1 or TRBD2 (5 bases each). The germline V and J ends were trimmed by 2 bases and 2 bases, with 16 bases remaining between them. CDR3 length: 16 residues. Germline values: CDR1 MNHEY, CDR2 SVGEGT. The DNA for the CDR3 is TGTGCCAGCAGTTACCTCGAGAGTGGGACCACCTACGAGCAGTACTTC. Protein product: CASSYLESGTTYEQYF.

DNA of the CDR3: TGTGCCAGCACCCCCCGCGGTGCGGTGGGCTACACCTTC. Protein: CASTPRGAVGYTF. V is TRBV6-1 and J is TRBJ1-2; D not resolved. This CDR3 is 13 amino acids long. Germline values: CDR1 MNHNS, CDR2 SASEGT. V was pared by 7 bases and J by 8 bases, with 17 bases between.

This rearrangement joins TRBV9 to TRBJ1-1, with 7 bases aligning to TRBD1. Trimming at V came to 3 bases and at J to 0 bases, leaving 11 bases not matched to a gene. There are 17 residues in the CDR3. Germline CDR1 is SGDLS and CDR2 is YYNGEE. In nucleotides, the CDR3 is TGTGCCAGCAGCGCCGGAGGGGGGGACAGACTGAACACTGAAGCTTTCTTT. Residues: CASSAGGGDRLNTEAFF.

The chain links TRBV7-8 to TRBJ2-1, with D possibly being TRBD2 (5 bases). Trimming took off 2 bases at V and 8 bases at J, with 16 bases between the two ends. The CDR3 extends over 15 amino acids. Germline values: CDR1 SGHVS, CDR2 FQNEAQ. In nucleotides, the CDR3 is TGTGCCAGCAGCTTATCGGGGTCGGGGTGGGATGAGCAGTTCTTC. It translates to CASSLSGSGWDEQFF.

The chain carries TRBV5-1 and TRBJ2-4; 8 bases align to TRBD2. CDR3 length equals 14 residues. The ends lost 0 bases at V and 6 bases at J; junction bases unmatched: 2. CDR1 and CDR2 (germline): SGHRS, YFSETQ. The CDR3 nucleotides read TGCGCCAGCAGCTTGGCGAGCGGGAGAAACATTCAGTACTTC. This gives the protein CASSLASGRNIQYF.

This clonotype was seen a few times. The rearrangement joins TRBV5-1 to TRBJ2-7; D is possibly TRBD2 (6 bases). The CDR3 covers 14 residues. V gave up 4 bases and J gave up 5 bases, with 16 bases separating them. Germline assignment: CDR1 SGHRS and CDR2 YFSETQ. CDR3 nucleotides: TGCGCCAGCAGCCCCACGGGACTTGGAGACGAGCAGTACTTC. Its protein product is CASSPTGLGDEQYF. The entire variable domain, with the rest obtained from reference TRBV5-1 and TRBJ2-7, is as follows: KAGVTQTPRYLIKTRGQQVTLSCSPISGHRSVSWYQQTPGQGLQFLFEYFSETQRNKGNFPGRFSGRQFSNSRSEMNVSTLELGDSALYLCASSPTGLGDEQYFGPGTRLTVT.

The chain recombines TRBV12-3 or TRBV12-4 with TRBJ2-1; D unclear. There are 15 residues in the CDR3. Trimming pared 2 bases from V and 4 bases from J, leaving 12 bases between. The chain's CDR3 is CASSLTLHPYNEQFF. The CDR3 nucleotides read TGTGCCAGCAGTTTAACTCTCCACCCTTACAATGAGCAGTTCTTC.

In its sample, this clonotype was seen a few times. The CDR3 coding sequence is TGTGCCAGCAGTTCCCCCGGGACAGGGGATATGGGAACAGATACGCAGTATTTT. Its protein is CASSSPGTGDMGTDTQYF. This chain uses TRBV12-3 or TRBV12-4 with TRBJ2-3; 10 nucleotides agree with TRBD1. Unmatched junction bases numbered 13, after V lost 4 bases and J lost 3 bases. This CDR3 contains 18 residues.

This clonotype was recorded a few times. V and J are TRBV10-3 and TRBJ2-3; 7 positions agree with TRBD1. Germline CDR1 and CDR2: ENHRY and SYGVKD. Germline trimming cut 11 bases from V and 0 bases from J; bases unmatched to any gene: 20. CDR3 length: 18 amino acids. CDR3 sequence (DNA): TGTGCCGAAGAGACAGGGAAGAATGTATCCCCTAGCACAGATACGCAGTATTTT. Amino acid sequence: CAEETGKNVSPSTDTQYF.

The chain has TRBV27 and TRBJ2-5; D is possibly TRBD2 (6 bases). This CDR3 comprises 16 residues. CDR1 and CDR2 from the germline V gene are MNHEY and SMNVEV (reference sequence). The V end lost 3 bases, the J end lost 5 bases, and 19 bases lay between the germline ends. The CDR3 loop is CASSLTLAANAETQYF. CDR3 DNA sequence: TGTGCCAGCAGTTTGACCTTAGCGGCTAACGCGGAGACCCAGTACTTC.

This chain uses TRBV7-8 with TRBJ2-3, with a possible D match to TRBD2 (5 bases). In germline, CDR1 is SGHVS, CDR2 FQNEAQ. CDR3 length: 15 amino acids. The V end lost 3 bases, the J end lost 0 bases, and 10 bases lay between the germline ends. The CDR3 coding sequence is TGTGCCAGCAGCTTGCGGGTCCCGAGCACAGATACGCAGTATTTT. This gives the protein CASSLRVPSTDTQYF.

This rearrangement joins TRBV27 to TRBJ2-2; 9 bases align to TRBD1. From germline, CDR1 is MNHEY and CDR2 SMNVEV (reference sequence). The CDR3 extends over 16 amino acids. V was clipped by 2 bases and J by 6 bases; unmatched bases: 7. Here the CDR3 reads CASSLLGQGGPGELFF. The CDR3 DNA is TGTGCCAGCAGTTTACTGGGACAGGGAGGTCCCGGGGAGCTGTTTTTT.

This clonotype was observed many times. The chain has TRBV6-1 and TRBJ1-4; 9 nucleotides match TRBD1. In germline, CDR1 is MNHNS, CDR2 SASEGT. The CDR3 sequence is 14 residues long. The J segment lost 8 bases and the V segment lost 6 bases, leaving 7 bases of the junction unmatched. CDR3 coding DNA: TGTGCCAGCAGCCCGACAGGGGGTGGCGAAAAACTGTTTTTT. It encodes CASSPTGGGEKLFF.

In this sample, this clonotype turned up many times. The V call is TRBV24-1, the J call TRBJ2-3; D might be TRBD1 or TRBD2, each matching 5 bases. This CDR3 is 15 amino acids long. CDR1 is KGHDR, CDR2 SFDVKD, per germline. Trimming shortened V by 1 base and J by 0 bases, and 7 bases separated the two germline ends. The CDR3 bases are TGTGCCACCAGTGATTTATGGGACAGCACAGATACGCAGTATTTT. This gives the protein CATSDLWDSTDTQYF.

J is TRBJ2-7 and V is TRBV6-2 or TRBV6-3; 8 bases match TRBD2. The CDR3 contains 18 residues. Germline-derived CDR1 and CDR2 are MNHEY and SVGEGT. V shed 2 bases, J shed 7 bases, and the junction held 19 bases outside the gene matches. CDR3 sequence reads: CASSYPGQLEAGDSEQYF. The CDR3 coding sequence is TGTGCCAGCAGTTACCCAGGCCAACTTGAAGCGGGAGACTCGGAGCAGTACTTC.

The CDR3, as DNA: TGTGCCACCAAAGTAGCGGGGGGCCTCAATGAGCAGTTCTTC. Amino acid sequence: CATKVAGGLNEQFF. The chain combines TRBV12-3 or TRBV12-4 with TRBJ2-1; TRBD2 aligns across 10 bases. There are 14 residues in the CDR3. V shed 10 bases and J 6 bases; nucleotides not matched to a gene: 9.